These 29 T cell receptor beta chains came from one sample sequenced in a study of identical twins. TCRdb analysed the 5' RACE reads with MiXCR anew, one entry per CDR3 protein. In the table there are roughly 1,500,000 distinct CDR3 sequences, around 29% of which are singletons. Source material: cord blood. The origin of the receptors is a newborn girl in good health.

This chain uses TRBV7-2 with TRBJ2-3, with a tentative D call TRBD2 (6 bases). In germline, CDR1 is SGHTA, CDR2 FQGNSA. The CDR3 is 16 residues long. V was clipped by 5 bases and J by 7 bases, with 22 bases between them. The CDR3 spells CASSPPVASAWNTQYF. The CDR3 DNA reads TGTGCCAGCAGCCCACCGGTCGCTAGCGCCTGGAATACGCAGTATTTT.

This clonotype showed up just a few times. The chain combines TRBV11-2 with TRBJ2-7; D possibly corresponds to TRBD2 (5 bases). The CDR3 extends over 16 amino acids. The ends were cut back, 7 bases at V and 2 bases at J, with 21 bases in the middle. Germline V gene sequence: CDR1 SGHAT, CDR2 FQNNGV. The CDR3 coding sequence is TGTGCCAGCACAAAAATACGGGGATCTCGCCCCTACGAGCAGTACTTC. Its translation: CASTKIRGSRPYEQYF.

The chain recombines TRBV5-1 with TRBJ1-1; weak D call: TRBD1 (6 bases). CDR1 SGHRS and CDR2 YFSETQ come from the germline V gene. The CDR3 length is 15 residues. V dropped 2 bases and J dropped 1 base, with 12 bases sitting between them. The CDR3 DNA follows: TGCGCCAGCAGCTTTACAGGGTTATCGAACACTGAAGCTTTCTTT. Translating gives CASSFTGLSNTEAFF.

This chain joins TRBV6-5 and TRBJ1-1, with unresolved D. The CDR3 covers 15 residues. Trimming cost V 0 bases and J 1 base, with 9 bases left between them. Germline V gene lookup returns CDR1 MNHEY and CDR2 SVGAGI. DNA of the CDR3: TGTGCCAGCAGTTACTCGGTCGCCCCGAACACTGAAGCTTTCTTT. It translates to CASSYSVAPNTEAFF.

This chain joins TRBV5-1 and TRBJ1-2, with 8 nucleotides matching TRBD1. The germline V gene encodes CDR1 SGHRS and CDR2 YFSETQ. The CDR3 covers 16 residues. V lost 0 bases to trimming and J lost 4 bases; unmatched junction nucleotides: 8. CDR3 coding DNA: TGCGCCAGCAGCTTGGCAGGACAGGGAGTGATCTATGGCTACACCTTC. Translation: CASSLAGQGVIYGYTF.

The chain is built from TRBV4-1 and TRBJ2-3, with 8 nucleotides matching TRBD1. The CDR3 totals 19 residues. Trimming took 0 bases from V and 0 from J; bases not matched to a gene: 11. The V gene's germline CDR1 is MGHRA and CDR2 YSYEKL. Here the CDR3 DNA reads TGCGCCAGCAGCCAAGATCCTTGGGTGGACAGGGATAGCACAGATACGCAGTATTTT. Translated: CASSQDPWVDRDSTDTQYF.

The V gene is TRBV4-2, the J gene TRBJ2-4, with D possibly called TRBD1 or TRBD2 (7 bases each). The J call is in doubt because the DNA end fits TRBJ2-5 better. Germline V lookup: CDR1 LGHNA, CDR2 YNFKEQ. The CDR3 runs 16 residues. CDR3 amino acids: CASSQASLRGGETQYF. For the CDR3, the DNA is TGTGCCAGCAGCCAAGCTTCGCTCAGGGGGGGGGAGACCCAGTACTTC.

The CDR3 here is CASSYGGSNTEAFF. The CDR3 DNA is TGTGCCAGCAGTTACGGAGGATCTAACACTGAAGCTTTCTTT. The V and J genes are TRBV6-6 and TRBJ1-1; D not resolved. The CDR3 contains 14 residues. With 2 bases removed from V and 2 bases from J, the gap between germline ends came to 9 bases. Germline assignment: CDR1 MNHNY and CDR2 SVGAGI (reference sequence).

This clonotype was observed a handful of times. The CDR3 protein is CASSYRGEPQHF. CDR3 bases: TGTGCCAGCAGCTACAGGGGTGAGCCCCAGCATTTT. V and J are TRBV5-6 and TRBJ1-5, with 7 bases aligning to TRBD1. The CDR3 runs to 12 residues. Germline V gene lookup returns CDR1 SGHDT and CDR2 YYEEEE. Trimming at V came to 3 bases and at J to 8 bases, leaving 2 bases not matched to a gene.

The chain employs TRBV6-1 and TRBJ2-2, with a possible D match to TRBD2 (6 bases). This CDR3 spans 18 amino acids. Germline V CDR1 and CDR2: MNHNS, SASEGT. V was shortened by 2 bases and J by 2 bases, with 18 bases between the two germline ends. CDR3 DNA: TGTGCCAGCAGTGAACCGGGAGTACCTAGACCTAACACCGGGGAGCTGTTTTTT. Translating gives CASSEPGVPRPNTGELFF.

The rearrangement links TRBV10-3 to TRBJ2-4; TRBD2 agrees at 8 bases. The better agreement between TRBJ2-7 and the DNA end casts doubt on the J call. Germline lookup yields CDR1 ENHRY and CDR2 SYGVKD. The CDR3 length is 17 residues. CDR3 in amino acids: CAISPGVIAGSSDEQYF. The CDR3 DNA is TGTGCCATCAGTCCTGGGGTTATAGCGGGGAGTAGCGACGAGCAGTACTTC.

The rearrangement joins TRBV2 to TRBJ2-2, with D perhaps matching TRBD1 (5 bases). The CDR3 has 14 residues. In germline, CDR1 is SNHLY, CDR2 FYNNEI. Trimming removed 2 bases from V and 6 bases from J, with 10 bases in between. In DNA form, the CDR3 reads TGTGCCAGCAGTGAACAGGGTAACCCCGGGGAGCTGTTTTTT. Translating gives CASSEQGNPGELFF.

This clonotype was counted only a few times. This chain connects TRBV6-1 to TRBJ2-1; no definite D call. Per germline, CDR1 MNHNS and CDR2 SASEGT. V lost 7 bases and J 3 bases, leaving 16 bases between the germline ends. The CDR3 is 15 residues long. CDR3 DNA sequence: TGTGCCAGCACTAGGACCCTGCTCAGCTACAATGAGCAGTTCTTC. Translation gives CASTRTLLSYNEQFF.

The rearrangement joins TRBV20-1 to TRBJ2-7, with 8 bases lining up with TRBD2. Gene TRBJ2-5 matches the end of the DNA better, so the J call may be wrong. This CDR3 is built from 14 residues. Germline loops: CDR1 DFQATT, CDR2 SNEGSKA (reference sequence). The CDR3 DNA sequence: TGCAGTGCTAGAAGCGGGGGAGAAGTAGAGACCCAGTACTTC. This encodes CSARSGGEVETQYF.

The chain has TRBV3-1 and TRBJ1-4; no reliable D call. Trimming shortened V by 4 bases and J by 5 bases, and 11 bases separated the two germline ends. The CDR3 loop spans 14 amino acids. Germline lookup yields CDR1 LGHDT and CDR2 YNNKEL (reference sequence). CDR3 sequence reads: CASSPGLVNEKLFF. CDR3 coding DNA: TGTGCCAGCAGCCCGGGTCTCGTCAATGAAAAACTGTTTTTT.

CDR3 amino acids: CSAKRGSRTNEKLFF. Here the CDR3 DNA reads TGCAGTGCTAAGAGGGGTTCTCGCACTAATGAAAAACTGTTTTTT. The chain recombines TRBV20-1 with TRBJ1-4; D may be TRBD1 (5 bases). CDR3 length equals 15 residues. Trimming took 4 bases from V and 2 from J, leaving 14 bases between them. Germline values: CDR1 DFQATT, CDR2 SNEGSKA (reference sequence).

The chain recombines TRBV3-1 with TRBJ2-3; D unresolved. Germline-derived CDR1 and CDR2 are LGHDT and YNNKEL (reference sequence). This CDR3 contains 14 residues. Trimming removed 4 bases at V and 3 bases at J, with 11 bases between. CDR3 loop: CASSPEELTDTQYF. CDR3 bases: TGTGCCAGCAGCCCTGAGGAACTAACAGATACGCAGTATTTT.

The V gene is TRBV19, the J gene TRBJ1-5; 7 nucleotides align to TRBD1. Germline V gene sequence: CDR1 LNHDA, CDR2 SQIVND (reference sequence). This CDR3 comprises 16 residues. Unmatched junction bases numbered 11, after V lost 6 bases and J lost 3 bases. The CDR3 reads CASSSTGTDANQPQHF. In nucleotides, the CDR3 is TGTGCCAGTAGCTCCACCGGGACAGACGCCAATCAGCCCCAGCATTTT.

This clonotype was recorded many times. The CDR3 DNA follows: TGTGCCAGCTCACCAAGACTAAACAATGAGCAGTTCTTC. This gives the protein CASSPRLNNEQFF. The chain carries TRBV18 and TRBJ2-1, with D tentatively TRBD2 (5 bases). This CDR3 is built from 13 residues. The V and J ends lost 2 bases and 5 bases respectively, with 7 bases between them. Germline CDR1 reads KGHSH; CDR2 reads LQKENI.

This clonotype has only a few counts. The chain combines TRBV6-2 or TRBV6-3 with TRBJ1-5, with D perhaps matching TRBD1 (6 bases). From germline, CDR1 is MNHEY and CDR2 SVGEGT. CDR3 length: 15 amino acids. The V end was cut by 0 bases, the J end by 9 bases, with 15 bases between. DNA for the CDR3: TGTGCCAGCAGTTACTCTGGTACAGGGAGTACGCCCCAGCATTTT. Protein: CASSYSGTGSTPQHF.

This clonotype was seen only a few times. Germline is not matched at one junction end, which may reflect a read error. The V gene is TRBV28, the J gene TRBJ2-7, with 8 bases fitting TRBD1. The CDR3 has 15 amino acids. Germline CDR1 MDHEN, CDR2 SYDVKM. CDR3 residues: CAGSLWTGSSYEQYF. The CDR3 nucleotides are TGTGCCGGCAGTTTATGGACAGGGAGCTCCTACGAGCAGTACTTC. Supplemented by reference TRBV28 and TRBJ2-7, the full variable domain reads DVKVTQSSRYLVKRTGEKVFLECVQDMDHENMFWYRQDPGLGLRLIYFSYDVKMKEKGDIPEGYSVSREKKERFSLILESASTNQTSMYLCAGSLWTGSSYEQYFGPGTRLTVT.

This clonotype was seen ten or more times. V usage is TRBV29-1 and J usage is TRBJ1-6; 8 nucleotides agree with TRBD1. The germline V gene has CDR1 SQVTM and CDR2 ANQGSEA. The CDR3 is 13 residues long. The V segment lost 4 bases and the J segment 7 bases; nucleotides outside the gene matches: 3. Here the CDR3 reads CSVGDRQNSPLHF. The CDR3 nucleotides are TGCAGCGTTGGGGACAGGCAGAATTCACCCCTCCACTTT.

This clonotype was picked up a small number of times. The chain couples TRBV20-1 to TRBJ2-1, with TRBD2 as a possible D gene (7 bases). The CDR3 length is 20 residues. Deletions cut 0 bases from V and 0 bases from J, with 24 bases between. Germline V gives CDR1 DFQATT, CDR2 SNEGSKA (reference sequence). CDR3 protein: CSARDWPSGRGRNSYNEQFF. DNA of the CDR3: TGCAGTGCTAGAGATTGGCCCTCGGGGCGGGGGCGGAACTCCTACAATGAGCAGTTCTTC.

The chain recombines TRBV6-5 with TRBJ2-2; a weak D match, TRBD2 (6 bases). The CDR3 sequence is 20 residues long. The germline V and J ends were trimmed by 3 bases and 2 bases, with 25 bases remaining between them. Per the germline V gene, CDR1 is MNHEY and CDR2 is SVGAGI. The CDR3 DNA sequence: TGTGCCAGCAGTTATGGGGGGTCGACCGGACCCTACACTAACACCGGGGAGCTGTTTTTT. As protein: CASSYGGSTGPYTNTGELFF.

The gene calls are TRBV4-2 and TRBJ1-2; possible D gene TRBD1, 6 bases. Deletions cut 0 bases from V and 4 bases from J, with 15 bases between. The CDR3 extends over 16 amino acids. CDR1 and CDR2 (germline): LGHNA, YNFKEQ. Here the CDR3 reads CASSQEDTGYGYGYTF. For the CDR3, the DNA is TGTGCCAGCAGCCAAGAGGATACAGGGTATGGCTATGGCTACACCTTC.

The sample holds a few counts of this clonotype. The chain joins TRBV5-1 to TRBJ2-3; weak D call: TRBD1 (6 bases). Germline assignment: CDR1 SGHRS and CDR2 YFSETQ. Trimming pared 1 base from V and 5 bases from J, leaving 20 bases between. The CDR3 covers 17 residues. Written as DNA, the CDR3 is TGCGCCAGCAGCTTGACCCCAATACGGACAGCAGAAGATACGCAGTATTTT. This encodes CASSLTPIRTAEDTQYF.

This clonotype was counted between two and nine times. The rearrangement links TRBV5-1 to TRBJ1-1; TRBD1 matches at 7 bases. Germline assignment: CDR1 SGHRS and CDR2 YFSETQ. The ends lost 1 base at V and 1 base at J; junction bases unmatched: 7. CDR3 length: 16 amino acids. The CDR3 coding sequence is TGCGCCAGCAGCTTGATCGAGACAGGGACGAACACTGAAGCTTTCTTT. This sequence encodes CASSLIETGTNTEAFF.

The rearrangement uses TRBV20-1 and TRBJ2-1; 7 bases fit TRBD2. The junction had 15 bases not matched to a gene; V was cut back by 5 bases and J by 8 bases. Germline V gene data show CDR1 as DFQATT and CDR2 as SNEGSKA (reference sequence). The CDR3 totals 15 residues. The CDR3 loop is CSAPLRDYPLDEQFF. Here the CDR3 DNA reads TGCAGTGCTCCCCTTCGGGACTACCCTTTAGATGAGCAGTTCTTC.

The rearrangement links TRBV5-1 to TRBJ2-7; TRBD2 aligns across 10 bases. The DNA end favors TRBJ2-5, so the J call may be wrong. CDR1 SGHRS and CDR2 YFSETQ come from the germline V gene. The CDR3 spans 17 residues. The CDR3: CASSLNLAGALSRTQYF. As DNA, the CDR3 is TGCGCCAGCAGCTTGAATCTAGCGGGAGCTCTATCGCGGACCCAGTACTTC.